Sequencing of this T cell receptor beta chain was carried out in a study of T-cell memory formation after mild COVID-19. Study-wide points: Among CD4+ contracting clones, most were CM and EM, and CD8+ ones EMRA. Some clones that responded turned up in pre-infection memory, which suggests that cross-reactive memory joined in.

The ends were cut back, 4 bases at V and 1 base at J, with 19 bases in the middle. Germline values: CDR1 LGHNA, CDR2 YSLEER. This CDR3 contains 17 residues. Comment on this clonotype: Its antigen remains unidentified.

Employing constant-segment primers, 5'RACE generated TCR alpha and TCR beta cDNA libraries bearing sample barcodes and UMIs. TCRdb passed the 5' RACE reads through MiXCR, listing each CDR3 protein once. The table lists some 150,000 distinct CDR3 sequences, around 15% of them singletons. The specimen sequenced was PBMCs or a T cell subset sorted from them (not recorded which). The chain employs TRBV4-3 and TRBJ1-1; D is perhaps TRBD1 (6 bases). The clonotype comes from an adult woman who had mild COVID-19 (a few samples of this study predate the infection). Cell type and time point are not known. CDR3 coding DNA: TGCGCCAGCAGCCCTCGGACAGACTTCAGGGAGAACACTGAAGCTTTCTTT. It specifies CASSPRTDFRENTEAFF.